This T cell receptor (beta chain) was identified in a study of CD8 T cells in ankylosing spondylitis. This clonotype was observed a handful of times. TCRdb analysed the 5' RACE reads with MiXCR anew, one entry per CDR3 protein. The data show under 170,000 distinct CDR3 sequences, around 42% seen once. Germline values: CDR1 SGHAT, CDR2 FQNNGV. This CDR3 has 15 amino acids. J gave up 7 bases and V 3 bases, and 8 bases lay outside the gene matches. The chain uses TRBV11-2 and TRBJ2-1; 8 bases are shared with TRBD2. This receptor was identified in a male donor with ankylosing spondylitis. The sample taken for sequencing was synovial fluid, either unsorted or a sorted T cell fraction (not recorded which). The CDR3: CASSFGLAGHNEQFF. DNA of the CDR3: TGTGCCAGCAGCTTTGGGCTAGCGGGCCATAATGAGCAGTTCTTC.